The clone carrying this T cell receptor beta chain was counted a few times. The sample belongs to a study of beta chain features in type 1 diabetes. Using CD45RO/CCR7/CD25/CD127/CD95/CD27, CD4+ naive, central memory, regulatory and stem cell-like memory cells were sorted. The study reverse transcribed the entire isolated RNA, so it sequenced expressed TCRB transcripts. Method: immunoSEQ multiplex PCR; TCRdb's copy keeps in-frame clones and lacks some. The sample yields roughly 330,000 clones, 9.5% to 11% seen once. Source material: naive CD4+ T cells from blood. The sequence derives from a woman in her twenties or thirties in good health.

The DNA for the CDR3 is TGTGCCAGCAGCTTATCACCGGACAGCTCAATTTATAGCAATCAGCCCCAGCATTTT. Amino acids: CASSLSPDSSIYSNQPQHF. The chain uses TRBV7-9 and TRBJ1-5; D might be TRBD1 (6 bases). The CDR3 is 19 residues long. The germline V gene encodes CDR1 SEHNR and CDR2 FQNEAQ (reference sequence). The V and J ends lost 2 bases and 0 bases respectively, with 20 bases between them.